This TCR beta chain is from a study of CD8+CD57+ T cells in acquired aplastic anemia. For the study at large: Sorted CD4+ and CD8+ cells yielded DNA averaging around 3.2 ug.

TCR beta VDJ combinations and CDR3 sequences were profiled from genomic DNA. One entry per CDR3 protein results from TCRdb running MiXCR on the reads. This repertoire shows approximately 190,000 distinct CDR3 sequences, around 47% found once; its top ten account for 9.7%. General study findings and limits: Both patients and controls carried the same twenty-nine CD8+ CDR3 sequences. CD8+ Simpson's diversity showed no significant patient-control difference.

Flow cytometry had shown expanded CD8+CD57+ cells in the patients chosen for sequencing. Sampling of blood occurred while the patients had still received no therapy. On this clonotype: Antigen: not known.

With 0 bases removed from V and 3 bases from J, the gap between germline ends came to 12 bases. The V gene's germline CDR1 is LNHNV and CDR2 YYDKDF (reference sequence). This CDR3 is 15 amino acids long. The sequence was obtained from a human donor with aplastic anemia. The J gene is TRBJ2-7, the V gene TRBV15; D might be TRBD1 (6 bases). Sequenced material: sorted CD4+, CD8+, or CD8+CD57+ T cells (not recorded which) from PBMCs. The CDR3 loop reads CATSRDPHRDYEQYF. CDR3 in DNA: TGTGCCACCAGCAGAGATCCCCACAGGGACTACGAGCAGTACTTC.